These T cell receptor beta chains were read from a single sample in a study of cytomegalovirus exposure and HLA in healthy donors. Clones were sequenced by immunoSEQ multiplex PCR, and TCRdb holds only the in-frame ones, with some missing. The sample records 200,000 to 250,000 clones, roughly 88% being singletons. Sequenced: PBMCs. The origin of the receptors is a woman aged 25 to 45 in good health and CMV-seropositive. CDR3s include the opening cysteine and the closing phenylalanine or tryptophan. Fields, in order: J gene, D gene, CDR3 length, clone size, V gene, CDR3 protein, CDR3 DNA. The D gene is left open where the match is weak. Part of the rows lack a size; the others show once, few, many or a class for expanded clones.

j_gene: TRBJ2-1; d_gene: .; len: 14; abundance: .; v_gene: TRBV4-1; CDR3aa: CASTKKALSNEQFF; CDR3nt: TGCGCCAGCACCAAAAAAGCCCTTAGCAATGAGCAGTTCTTC
j_gene: TRBJ1-3; d_gene: .; len: 15; abundance: .; v_gene: TRBV28; CDR3aa: CASGTPGHSGNTIYF; CDR3nt: TGTGCCAGCGGCACTCCTGGACATTCTGGAAACACCATATATTTT
j_gene: TRBJ1-2; d_gene: .; len: 15; abundance: few; v_gene: TRBV7-9; CDR3aa: CASSPRAGSYGGYTF; CDR3nt: TGTGCCAGCAGCCCAAGGGCAGGGAGTTATGGGGGCTACACCTTC
j_gene: TRBJ2-1; d_gene: .; len: 16; abundance: once; v_gene: TRBV4-2; CDR3aa: CASSQDGSSGYNEQFF; CDR3nt: TGTGCCAGCAGCCAAGATGGTTCGAGCGGTTACAATGAGCAGTTCTTC
j_gene: TRBJ2-2; d_gene: .; len: 12; abundance: .; v_gene: TRBV30; CDR3aa: CAWIPNTGELFF; CDR3nt: TGTGCCTGGATCCCTAACACCGGGGAGCTGTTTTTT
j_gene: TRBJ2-7; d_gene: .; len: 13; abundance: few; v_gene: TRBV28; CDR3aa: CASSSGPLYEQYF; CDR3nt: TGTGCCAGCAGTTCCGGACCCTTGTACGAGCAGTACTTC
j_gene: TRBJ2-7; d_gene: TRBD2; len: 14; abundance: .; v_gene: TRBV6-5; CDR3aa: CASSVGLAGGVVNF; CDR3nt: TGTGCCAGCAGTGTGGGACTAGCGGGAGGGGTGGTGAACTTC
j_gene: TRBJ1-2; d_gene: TRBD1; len: 17; abundance: .; v_gene: TRBV30; CDR3aa: CAWSVTGMSRSNYGYTF; CDR3nt: TGTGCCTGGAGTGTGACAGGGATGAGCCGCTCTAACTATGGCTACACCTTC
j_gene: TRBJ2-1; d_gene: TRBD2; len: 15; abundance: .; v_gene: TRBV4-1; CDR3aa: CASSPVGRENGEQFF; CDR3nt: TGCGCCAGCAGCCCCGTCGGGCGGGAGAATGGGGAGCAGTTCTTC
j_gene: TRBJ2-5; d_gene: .; len: 14; abundance: .; v_gene: TRBV5-6; CDR3aa: CASGPRGPQETQYF; CDR3nt: TGTGCCAGCGGCCCCCGGGGGCCGCAAGAGACCCAGTACTTC
j_gene: TRBJ2-2; d_gene: TRBD2; len: 15; abundance: .; v_gene: TRBV5-6; CDR3aa: CASSPGLAGVRELFF; CDR3nt: TGTGCCAGCAGCCCGGGACTAGCGGGAGTCAGGGAGCTGTTTTTT
j_gene: TRBJ1-1; d_gene: .; len: 13; abundance: .; v_gene: TRBV19; CDR3aa: CASSMGGNTEAFF; CDR3nt: TGTGCCAGTAGTATGGGGGGTAACACTGAAGCTTTCTTT
j_gene: TRBJ2-3; d_gene: TRBD2; len: 15; abundance: once; v_gene: TRBV11-2; CDR3aa: CASSRSGSRTDTQYF; CDR3nt: TGTGCCAGCAGCCGTAGCGGGAGTAGGACAGATACGCAGTATTTT
j_gene: TRBJ1-2; d_gene: .; len: 15; abundance: .; v_gene: TRBV6-4; CDR3aa: CASSERPGTGDGYTF; CDR3nt: TGTGCCAGCAGTGAGCGGCCAGGAACGGGGGATGGCTACACCTTC
j_gene: TRBJ2-1; d_gene: TRBD2; len: 15; abundance: few; v_gene: TRBV6-4; CDR3aa: CASSDSKREANEQFF; CDR3nt: TGTGCCAGCAGTGACTCGAAGCGGGAAGCCAATGAGCAGTTCTTC
j_gene: TRBJ1-2; d_gene: .; len: 12; abundance: .; v_gene: TRBV25-1; CDR3aa: CASSGLDYGYTF; CDR3nt: TGTGCCAGCAGTGGGCTGGACTATGGCTACACCTTC
j_gene: TRBJ2-7; d_gene: .; len: 15; abundance: .; v_gene: TRBV28; CDR3aa: CASSLARLAPYEQYF; CDR3nt: TGTGCCAGCAGTTTAGCGCGGCTAGCCCCCTACGAGCAGTACTTC